This TCR beta chain is from a study of technical replicates of blood from several donors. CDR3 size: 16 residues. CDR1 is LGHNA, CDR2 YNFKEQ, per germline. The trim removed 0 bases at V and 5 bases at J, leaving 7 bases unmatched. Method: immunoSEQ multiplex PCR; TCRdb's copy keeps in-frame clones and lacks some. The table records around 84,000 clones, around nine tenths of them present only once. What was sequenced was T cells isolated from PBMCs. The V and J genes are TRBV4-2 and TRBJ2-7; the match to TRBD2 covers 10 bases. The origin of this receptor is a human donor in good health. CDR3 region: CASSQDWLAGDHEQYF. In nucleotides, the CDR3 is TGTGCCAGCAGCCAAGATTGGCTAGCGGGGGATCACGAGCAGTACTTC.